This TCR beta chain appears in the sequencing data of a study of tumor and adjacent non-tumor tissue in lung cancer. At the level of the study: Histology: about 13 adenocarcinoma, a couple of squamous cell carcinoma, 1 small cell lung cancer. Aged about 30 to 76 years, patients included fewer than 11 men and 4 to 6 women with stage I to III disease. Study-level findings and limits: Tumor TCR diversity, when higher, was linked to shorter survival.

This sample's RNA came from whole unsorted tissue. The library came from three nested PCR rounds adapted from ARM-PCR protocols. TCRdb fed the multiplex PCR reads into MiXCR, producing one record per CDR3 protein. There are some 77,000 distinct CDR3 sequences in the sample; roughly 70% occur only once, and roughly 12% lies in the top ten. The CDR3 extends over 15 amino acids. From germline, CDR1 is MGHRA and CDR2 YSYEKL. V trimming: 2 bases; J trimming: 4 bases; junction bases outside the gene matches: 1. This clonotype is termed medium-sized (0.01 to 0.1%). Its target is unknown. This chain joins TRBV4-1 and TRBJ2-7, with 14 nucleotides matching TRBD2. The material sequenced was lung tumor tissue. The clonotype originates from a woman aged 70-85 years with non-small cell lung cancer. CDR3 DNA sequence: TGCGCCAGCAGCCAAAGGACTAGCGGGAGGTACGAGCAGTACTTC. Translated, it gives CASSQRTSGRYEQYF.